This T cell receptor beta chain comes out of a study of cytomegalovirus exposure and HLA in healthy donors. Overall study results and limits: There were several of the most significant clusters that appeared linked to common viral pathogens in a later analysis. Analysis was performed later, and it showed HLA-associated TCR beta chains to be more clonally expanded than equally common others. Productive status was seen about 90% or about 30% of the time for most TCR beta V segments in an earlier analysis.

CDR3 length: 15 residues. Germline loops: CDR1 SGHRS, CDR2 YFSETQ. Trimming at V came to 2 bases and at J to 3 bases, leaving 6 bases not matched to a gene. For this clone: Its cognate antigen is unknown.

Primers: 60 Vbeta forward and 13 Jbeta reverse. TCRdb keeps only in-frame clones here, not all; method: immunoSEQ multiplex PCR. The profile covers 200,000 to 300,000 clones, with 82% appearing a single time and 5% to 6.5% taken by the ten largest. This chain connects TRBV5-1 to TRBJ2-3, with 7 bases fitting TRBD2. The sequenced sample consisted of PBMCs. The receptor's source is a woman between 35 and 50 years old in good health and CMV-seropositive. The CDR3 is CASSFQSGNTDTQYF. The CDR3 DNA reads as TGCGCCAGCAGCTTTCAAAGCGGGAATACAGATACGCAGTATTTT. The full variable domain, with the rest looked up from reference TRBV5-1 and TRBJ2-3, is KAGVTQTPRYLIKTRGQQVTLSCSPISGHRSVSWYQQTPGQGLQFLFEYFSETQRNKGNFPGRFSGRQFSNSRSEMNVSTLELGDSALYLCASSFQSGNTDTQYFGPGTRLTVL.